This T cell receptor (beta chain) was sequenced during a study of cytomegalovirus exposure and HLA in healthy donors. In regard to this clone: The antigen is undetermined.

CDR3 length: 13 amino acids. V gave up 3 bases and J gave up 4 bases, with 9 bases separating them. Germline CDR1 reads MNHNS; CDR2 reads SASEGT. Overall study findings and caveats: There were a few CMV-associated chains whose specificity for CMV antigens was confirmed in vitro. Later analysis showed most CMV-associated TCR beta chains appearing HLA-restricted.

60 Vbeta and 13 Jbeta primers were used in PCR. Per the authors' pipeline: It was a later analysis that counted some 80 million unique TCR beta chains, of which some 10 million were shared. Clones were read by immunoSEQ multiplex PCR, and TCRdb kept only the in-frame ones, dropping some. The V and J calls and clone size were taken over from that table, and D and trimming were inferred from the DNA. The sample gives over 150,000 clones, around 75% of which show up once; around 3% is in the top ten. This chain uses TRBV6-1 with TRBJ1-2, with a possible D match to TRBD1 (5 bases). Sequenced input: PBMCs. The sequence derives from a male donor in good health and CMV-seronegative. In DNA, the CDR3 is TGTGCCAGCAGTGACCTGACAGCCTATGGCTACACCTTC. Protein product: CASSDLTAYGYTF.